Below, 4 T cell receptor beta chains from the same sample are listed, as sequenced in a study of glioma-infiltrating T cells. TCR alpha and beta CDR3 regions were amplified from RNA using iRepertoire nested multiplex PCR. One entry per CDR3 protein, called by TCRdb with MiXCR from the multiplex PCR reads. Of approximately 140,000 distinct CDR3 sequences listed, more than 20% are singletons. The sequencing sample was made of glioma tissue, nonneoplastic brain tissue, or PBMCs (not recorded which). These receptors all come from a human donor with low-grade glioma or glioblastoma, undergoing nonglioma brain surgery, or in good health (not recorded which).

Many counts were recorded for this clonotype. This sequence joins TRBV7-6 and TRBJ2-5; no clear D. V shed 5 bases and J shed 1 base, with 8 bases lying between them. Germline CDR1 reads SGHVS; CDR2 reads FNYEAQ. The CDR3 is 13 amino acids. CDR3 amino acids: CASSRRPQETQYF. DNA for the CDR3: TGTGCCAGCAGCCGTCGTCCCCAAGAGACCCAGTACTTC.

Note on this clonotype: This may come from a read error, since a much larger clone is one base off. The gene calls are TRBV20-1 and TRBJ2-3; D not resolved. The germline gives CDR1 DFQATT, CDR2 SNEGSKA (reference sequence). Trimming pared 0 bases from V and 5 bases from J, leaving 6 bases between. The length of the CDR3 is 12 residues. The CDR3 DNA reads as TGCAGTGCTAGAGAAGGAGAAGATACGCAGTATTTT. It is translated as CSAREGEDTQYF.

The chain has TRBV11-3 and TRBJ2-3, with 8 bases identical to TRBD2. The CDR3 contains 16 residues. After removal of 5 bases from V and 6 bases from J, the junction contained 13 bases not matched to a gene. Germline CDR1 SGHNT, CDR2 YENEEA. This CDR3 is CASSPQRGRPGDTQYF. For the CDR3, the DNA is TGTGCCAGCAGCCCTCAGCGGGGGAGACCTGGGGATACGCAGTATTTT.

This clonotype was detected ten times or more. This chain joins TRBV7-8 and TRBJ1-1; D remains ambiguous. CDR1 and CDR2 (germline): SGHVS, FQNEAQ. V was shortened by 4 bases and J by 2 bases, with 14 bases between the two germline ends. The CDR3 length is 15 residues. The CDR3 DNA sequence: TGTGCCAGCAGCTGGAACCTACGGGCCAACACTGAAGCTTTCTTT. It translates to CASSWNLRANTEAFF.